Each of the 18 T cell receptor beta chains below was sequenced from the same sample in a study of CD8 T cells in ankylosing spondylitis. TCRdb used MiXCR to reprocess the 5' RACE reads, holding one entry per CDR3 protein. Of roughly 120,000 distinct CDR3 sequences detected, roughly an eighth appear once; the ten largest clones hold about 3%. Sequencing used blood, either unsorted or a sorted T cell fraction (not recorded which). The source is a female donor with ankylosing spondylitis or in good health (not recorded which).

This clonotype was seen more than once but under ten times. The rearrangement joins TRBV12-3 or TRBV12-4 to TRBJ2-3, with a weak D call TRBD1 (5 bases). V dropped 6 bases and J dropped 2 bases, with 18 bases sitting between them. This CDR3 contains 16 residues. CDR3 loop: CASSSTMDIYTDTQYF. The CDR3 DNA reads TGTGCCAGCAGCTCTACCATGGACATATACACAGATACGCAGTATTTT.

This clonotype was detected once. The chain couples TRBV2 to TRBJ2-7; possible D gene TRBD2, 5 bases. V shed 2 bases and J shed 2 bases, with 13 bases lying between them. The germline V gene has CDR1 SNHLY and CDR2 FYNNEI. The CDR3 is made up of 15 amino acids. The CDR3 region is CASSETLDWAYEQYF. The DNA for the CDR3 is TGTGCCAGCAGTGAAACATTGGACTGGGCCTACGAGCAGTACTTC.

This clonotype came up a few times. CDR3 in amino acids: CASSTRVATNEKLFF. DNA of the CDR3: TGTGCCAGCAGCACCCGAGTTGCAACTAATGAAAAACTGTTTTTT. The rearrangement joins TRBV7-2 to TRBJ1-4; D gene unclear. Germline CDR1 is SGHTA and CDR2 is FQGNSA. Trimming stripped 5 bases from V and 0 bases from J, with 10 bases between. The CDR3 consists of 15 residues.

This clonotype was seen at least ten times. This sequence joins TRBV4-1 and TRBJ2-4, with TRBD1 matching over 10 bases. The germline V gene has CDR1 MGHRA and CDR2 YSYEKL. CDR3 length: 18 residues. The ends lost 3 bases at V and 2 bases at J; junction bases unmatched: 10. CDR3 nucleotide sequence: TGCGCCAGCAGCCAGGGGACAGGGGATATGGAAACCAAAAACATTCAGTACTTC. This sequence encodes CASSQGTGDMETKNIQYF.

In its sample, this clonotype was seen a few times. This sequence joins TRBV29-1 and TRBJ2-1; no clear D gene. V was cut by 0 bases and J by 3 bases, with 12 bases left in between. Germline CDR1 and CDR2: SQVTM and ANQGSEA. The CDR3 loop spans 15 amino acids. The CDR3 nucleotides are TGCAGCGTTGAAGATGGGAATGGCCACTACAATGAGCAGTTCTTC. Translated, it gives CSVEDGNGHYNEQFF.

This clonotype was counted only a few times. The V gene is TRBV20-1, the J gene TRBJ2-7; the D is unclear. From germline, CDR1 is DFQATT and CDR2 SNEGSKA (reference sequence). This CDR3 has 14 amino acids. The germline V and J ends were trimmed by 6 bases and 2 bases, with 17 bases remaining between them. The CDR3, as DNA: TGCAGTGCCCAGACCCCAAGTTTAACCTACGAGCAGTACTTC. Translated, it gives CSAQTPSLTYEQYF.

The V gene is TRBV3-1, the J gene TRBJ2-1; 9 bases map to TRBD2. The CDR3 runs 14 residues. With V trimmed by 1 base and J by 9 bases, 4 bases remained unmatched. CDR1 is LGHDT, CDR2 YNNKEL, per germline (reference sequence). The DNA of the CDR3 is TGTGCCAGCAGCCAAGGCGGGGGGGCCATTGAGCAGTTCTTC. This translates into CASSQGGGAIEQFF.

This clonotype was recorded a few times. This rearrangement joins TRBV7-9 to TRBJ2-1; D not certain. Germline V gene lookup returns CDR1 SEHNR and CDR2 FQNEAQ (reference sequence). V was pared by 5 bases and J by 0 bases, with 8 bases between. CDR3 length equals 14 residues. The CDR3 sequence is CASSQTDSYNEQFF. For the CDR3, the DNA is TGTGCCAGCAGCCAGACGGACTCCTACAATGAGCAGTTCTTC. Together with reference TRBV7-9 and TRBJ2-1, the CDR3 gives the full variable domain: DTGVSQNPRHKITKRGQNVTFRCDPISEHNRLYWYRQTLGQGPEFLTYFQNEAQLEKSRLLSDRFSAERPKGSFSTLEIQRTEQGDSAMYLCASSQTDSYNEQFFGPGTRLTVL.

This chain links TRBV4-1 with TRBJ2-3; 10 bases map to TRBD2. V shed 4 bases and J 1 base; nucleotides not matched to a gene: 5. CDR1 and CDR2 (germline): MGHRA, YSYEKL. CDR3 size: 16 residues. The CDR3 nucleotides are TGCGCCAGCAGCCGGAGGACTAGCGGAGGCACAGATACGCAGTATTTT. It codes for CASSRRTSGGTDTQYF.

CDR3 in amino acids: CSARESSGYTDTQYF. CDR3 bases: TGCAGTGCTAGAGAGTCCAGCGGCTACACAGATACGCAGTATTTT. The chain joins TRBV20-1 to TRBJ2-3; tentatively, D is TRBD2 (5 bases). This CDR3 is built from 15 residues. The germline V gene encodes CDR1 DFQATT and CDR2 SNEGSKA (reference sequence). V gave up 0 bases and J gave up 2 bases, with 12 bases separating them.

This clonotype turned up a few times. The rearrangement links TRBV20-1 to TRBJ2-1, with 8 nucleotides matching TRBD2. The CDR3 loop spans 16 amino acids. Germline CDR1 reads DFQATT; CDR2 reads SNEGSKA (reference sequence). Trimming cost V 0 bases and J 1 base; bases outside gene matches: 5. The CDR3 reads CSARDLASGSYNEQFF. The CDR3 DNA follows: TGCAGTGCTAGAGATCTTGCTAGCGGGTCCTACAATGAGCAGTTCTTC.

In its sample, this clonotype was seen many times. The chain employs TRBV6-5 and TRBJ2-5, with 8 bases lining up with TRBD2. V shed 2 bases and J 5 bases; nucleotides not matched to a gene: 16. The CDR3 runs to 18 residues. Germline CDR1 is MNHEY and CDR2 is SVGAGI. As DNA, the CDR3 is TGTGCCAGCAGTTACACTAGTGGGGCGGGGGGCCGGAGGGAGACCCAGTACTTC. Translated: CASSYTSGAGGRRETQYF.

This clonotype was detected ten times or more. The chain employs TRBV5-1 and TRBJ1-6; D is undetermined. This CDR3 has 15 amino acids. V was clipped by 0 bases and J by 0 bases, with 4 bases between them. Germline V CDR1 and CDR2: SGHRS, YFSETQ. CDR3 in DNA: TGCGCCAGCAGCTTGGAAAGCTCCTATAATTCACCCCTCCACTTT. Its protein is CASSLESSYNSPLHF.

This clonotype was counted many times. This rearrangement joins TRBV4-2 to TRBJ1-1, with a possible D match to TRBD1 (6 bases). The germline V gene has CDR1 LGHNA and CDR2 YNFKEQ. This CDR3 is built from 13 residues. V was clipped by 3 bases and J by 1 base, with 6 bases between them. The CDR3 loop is CASSQTGNTEAFF. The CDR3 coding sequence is TGTGCCAGCAGCCAGACAGGGAACACTGAAGCTTTCTTT.

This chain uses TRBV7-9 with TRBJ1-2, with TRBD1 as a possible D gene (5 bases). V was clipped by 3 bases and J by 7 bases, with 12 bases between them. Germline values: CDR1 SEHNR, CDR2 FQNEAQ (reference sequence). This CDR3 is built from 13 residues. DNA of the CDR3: TGTGCCAGCAGCTTTTCAGGGTTGCGTGGCTACACCTTC. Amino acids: CASSFSGLRGYTF.

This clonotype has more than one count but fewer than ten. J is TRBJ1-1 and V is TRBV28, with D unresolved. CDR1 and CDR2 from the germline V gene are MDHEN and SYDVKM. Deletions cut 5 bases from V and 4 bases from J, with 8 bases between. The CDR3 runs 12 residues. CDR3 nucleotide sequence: TGTGCCAGCAGTGACCAGACCACTGAAGCTTTCTTT. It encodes CASSDQTTEAFF.

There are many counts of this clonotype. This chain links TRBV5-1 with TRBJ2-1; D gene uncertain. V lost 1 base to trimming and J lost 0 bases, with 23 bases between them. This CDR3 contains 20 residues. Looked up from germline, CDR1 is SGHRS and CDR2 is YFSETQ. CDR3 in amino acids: CASSLLPANRQDFSYNEQFF. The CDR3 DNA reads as TGCGCCAGCAGCTTGTTACCGGCTAACCGACAAGACTTCTCCTACAATGAGCAGTTCTTC.

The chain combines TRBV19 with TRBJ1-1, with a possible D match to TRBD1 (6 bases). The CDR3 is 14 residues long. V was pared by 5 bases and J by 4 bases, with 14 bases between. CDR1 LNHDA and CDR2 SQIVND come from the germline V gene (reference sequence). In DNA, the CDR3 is TGTGCCAGTAGTGAACAGGGTACCGCCACTGAAGCTTTCTTT. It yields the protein CASSEQGTATEAFF.